The T cell receptor (beta chain) described here comes from a study of response to subunit inactivated influenza vaccine. This clonotype occurred a few times. CDR3 length: 20 amino acids. J gave up 0 bases and V 4 bases, and 11 bases lay outside the gene matches. Germline V gene data show CDR1 as SGHAT and CDR2 as FQDESV (reference sequence). Each CDR3 protein is one row after TCRdb ran MiXCR on the RT-PCR reads. The repertoire holds around 300,000 distinct CDR3 sequences, about 20% seen once, with 9% to 12% in the top ten. The source of this sequence is a man between 50 and 75 years old who received an inactivated influenza vaccine. V usage is TRBV11-1 and J usage is TRBJ2-1, with TRBD2 identical over 14 bases. The specimen was PBMCs from blood, collected about 20 months after vaccination. The CDR3 nucleotides read TGTGCCAGCAGCTCCCGGGGCGGACTAGCGGGGGGAACCTCCTACAATGAGCAGTTCTTC. This translates into CASSSRGGLAGGTSYNEQFF.